Following are 20 T cell receptor beta chains from one sample sequenced in a study of T cell responses to AZD1222 COVID-19 vaccine. TCRdb's copy holds only in-frame clones and misses some; the assay was immunoSEQ multiplex PCR. The table lists about 89,000 clones, 85% to 90% of them singletons. The sequencing here drew on peripheral blood, taken 28 days after the second AZD1222 dose. These receptor sequences come from an adult who received the AZD1222 COVID-19 vaccine.

This chain links TRBV15 with TRBJ1-1; tentative D call: TRBD1 (5 bases). The germline V gene encodes CDR1 LNHNV and CDR2 YYDKDF (reference sequence). The V end was cut by 0 bases, the J end by 1 base, with 15 bases between. The CDR3 sequence is 17 residues long. The CDR3 bases are TGTGCCACCAGCAGAGATCGGGGACGGCTATCGAACACTGAAGCTTTCTTT. The encoded protein is CATSRDRGRLSNTEAFF.

The count of this clone is one. The chain carries TRBV10-1 and TRBJ2-2; D remains ambiguous. The germline CDR1 and CDR2 sequences are WNHNN and SYGVQD (reference sequence). V was pared by 2 bases and J by 1 base, with 5 bases between. This CDR3 spans 14 amino acids. CDR3 sequence reads: CASSEGQNTGELFF. For the CDR3, the DNA is TGCGCCAGCAGTGAGGGGCAGAACACCGGGGAGCTGTTTTTT.

V and J are TRBV7-2 and TRBJ1-5, with 9 positions matching TRBD1. Germline V gene lookup returns CDR1 SGHTA and CDR2 FQGNSA. V lost 5 bases, J lost 10 bases, and 6 bases stayed unmatched. This CDR3 has 13 residues. CDR3 region: CASSHRDRDPQHF. The DNA for the CDR3 is TGTGCCAGCAGCCACCGGGACAGGGACCCCCAGCATTTT.

The chain recombines TRBV7-9 with TRBJ1-3; the D is unclear. Germline V gene sequence: CDR1 SEHNR, CDR2 FQNEAQ (reference sequence). Trimming stripped 0 bases from V and 0 bases from J, with 9 bases between. The CDR3 is made up of 16 amino acids. The CDR3 nucleotides are TGTGCCAGCAGCTTAGCAGTCAGACTCTCTGGAAACACCATATATTTT. It is translated as CASSLAVRLSGNTIYF. The whole variable domain, filled in from reference TRBV7-9 and TRBJ1-3, reads DTGVSQNPRHKITKRGQNVTFRCDPISEHNRLYWYRQTLGQGPEFLTYFQNEAQLEKSRLLSDRFSAERPKGSFSTLEIQRTEQGDSAMYLCASSLAVRLSGNTIYFGEGSWLTVV.

The chain carries TRBV7-2 and TRBJ2-3, with a possible D match to TRBD2 (5 bases). The germline gives CDR1 SGHTA, CDR2 FQGNSA. Trimming took 5 bases from V and 6 from J, leaving 18 bases between them. This CDR3 spans 15 amino acids. CDR3 residues: CASSPRGSSWDTQYF. The DNA for the CDR3 is TGTGCCAGCAGCCCCCGGGGATCCAGCTGGGATACGCAGTATTTT.

The chain links TRBV2 to TRBJ1-6, with unresolved D. This CDR3 spans 11 amino acids. Trimming removed 7 bases at V and 5 bases at J, with 3 bases between. Germline lookup yields CDR1 SNHLY and CDR2 FYNNEI. The CDR3 is CASTNNSPLHF. The DNA of the CDR3 is TGTGCCAGCACCAATAATTCACCCCTCCACTTT.

This chain joins TRBV6-1 and TRBJ1-6; TRBD1 agrees at 8 bases. Germline assignment: CDR1 MNHNS and CDR2 SASEGT. After removal of 0 bases from V and 7 bases from J, the junction contained 5 bases not matched to a gene. CDR3 size: 16 residues. CDR3: CASSEALPGGNSPLHF. The CDR3 region has the DNA TGTGCCAGCAGTGAAGCGCTTCCAGGGGGCAATTCACCCCTCCACTTT.

This chain uses TRBV30 with TRBJ1-5; 8 bases align to TRBD1. Per germline, CDR1 GTSNPN and CDR2 SVGIG (reference sequence). The CDR3 length is 14 residues. Trimming cost V 1 base and J 5 bases; bases outside gene matches: 4. The CDR3 sequence: CAWSGDRGYQPQHF. The DNA for the CDR3 is TGTGCCTGGAGTGGCGACAGGGGTTATCAGCCCCAGCATTTT.

The CDR3 spells CASSRVRINTGELFF. The CDR3 nucleotides are TGTGCCAGCAGTCGCGTCAGAATCAACACCGGGGAGCTGTTTTTT. The V gene is TRBV6-5, the J gene TRBJ2-2; D call uncertain. Germline values: CDR1 MNHEY, CDR2 SVGAGI. The CDR3 extends over 15 amino acids. V was shortened by 5 bases and J by 2 bases, with 12 bases between the two germline ends.

The genes are TRBV5-1 and TRBJ1-1; D is unclear. The germline V gene encodes CDR1 SGHRS and CDR2 YFSETQ. V gave up 1 base and J gave up 6 bases, with 7 bases separating them. This CDR3 comprises 12 residues. The CDR3 region has the DNA TGCGCCAGCAGCTTGTCCGAGGCTGAAGCTTTCTTT. This codes for CASSLSEAEAFF.

The chain has TRBV5-1 and TRBJ2-3, with 9 bases identical to TRBD2. This CDR3 comprises 16 residues. Germline V CDR1 and CDR2: SGHRS, YFSETQ. J was trimmed by 2 bases and V by 0 bases; bases with no gene match: 4. The CDR3 DNA sequence: TGCGCCAGCAGCTTGGGACTAGCGGAGTACACAGATACGCAGTATTTT. Its translation: CASSLGLAEYTDTQYF. The full variable domain, rest sourced from reference TRBV5-1 and TRBJ2-3, is KAGVTQTPRYLIKTRGQQVTLSCSPISGHRSVSWYQQTPGQGLQFLFEYFSETQRNKGNFPGRFSGRQFSNSRSEMNVSTLELGDSALYLCASSLGLAEYTDTQYFGPGTRLTVL.

Turning to this clone: The junction shows a germline mismatch at one end, possibly a read error. The chain has TRBV27 and TRBJ2-7; D not resolved. In germline, CDR1 is MNHEY, CDR2 SMNVEV (reference sequence). The CDR3 is 15 amino acids. The chain's CDR3 is CASSLFKGTSYEQYF. The CDR3 DNA reads as TGTGCCAGCAGCTTATTCAAGGGAACCTCCTACGAGCAGTACTTC.

The CDR3 nucleotides are TGTGCCAGTAGTGAGGCAGTTGGTTTTGGGCCCCAGCATTTT. This encodes CASSEAVGFGPQHF. This rearrangement joins TRBV19 to TRBJ1-5; D is ambiguous. CDR3 length: 14 residues. The V gene lost 5 bases and the J gene lost 9 bases, with 17 bases spanning the gap. Germline CDR1 is LNHDA and CDR2 is SQIVND (reference sequence).

The V gene is TRBV28, the J gene TRBJ1-6, with D unresolved. Germline lookup yields CDR1 MDHEN and CDR2 SYDVKM. This CDR3 has 16 residues. V gave up 7 bases and J gave up 7 bases, with 20 bases separating them. The CDR3 loop reads CASNDGRARGNSPLHF. The CDR3 nucleotides are TGTGCCAGCAACGATGGCCGGGCCCGGGGAAATTCACCCCTCCACTTT.

The chain uses TRBV7-9 and TRBJ1-1, with D unresolved. The germline V and J ends were trimmed by 1 base and 4 bases, with 10 bases remaining between them. In germline, CDR1 is SEHNR, CDR2 FQNEAQ (reference sequence). The CDR3 is 14 residues long. The CDR3 protein is CASSLEGLATEAFF. The CDR3 DNA is TGTGCCAGCAGCTTAGAAGGGTTGGCCACTGAAGCTTTCTTT.

The rearrangement uses TRBV7-9 and TRBJ2-3; possibly TRBD2 for D (5 bases). The V gene lost 4 bases and the J gene lost 6 bases, with 8 bases spanning the gap. The CDR3 sequence is 12 residues long. Germline V gene sequence: CDR1 SEHNR, CDR2 FQNEAQ (reference sequence). This chain's CDR3 is CASSSPGDTQYF. CDR3 in DNA: TGTGCCAGCAGCTCGCCGGGGGATACGCAGTATTTT.

This clone was recorded only once. The genes are TRBV9 and TRBJ2-1; 10 nucleotides line up with TRBD1. Per the germline V gene, CDR1 is SGDLS and CDR2 is YYNGEE. Trimming took 2 bases from V and 9 from J; bases not matched to a gene: 8. The CDR3 runs to 15 residues. Here the CDR3 DNA reads TGTGCCAGCAGCGTTACGGGACAGGGGAGGATTGAGCAGTTCTTC. This codes for CASSVTGQGRIEQFF. Filled out from reference TRBV9 and TRBJ2-1, the complete variable domain reads DSGVTQTPKHLITATGQRVTLRCSPRSGDLSVYWYQQSLDQGLQFLIQYYNGEERAKGNILERFSAQQFPDLHSELNLSSLELGDSALYFCASSVTGQGRIEQFFGPGTRLTVL.

The table lists this clone with many counts. The rearrangement uses TRBV25-1 and TRBJ1-6, with D perhaps matching TRBD1 (6 bases). Trimming took off 4 bases at V and 7 bases at J, with 17 bases between the two ends. CDR1 is MGHDK and CDR2 is SYGVNS in the germline V gene. This CDR3 comprises 16 residues. CDR3 nucleotide sequence: TGTGCCAGCAGTGTCACAGGGTTGGGTAGGAATTCACCCCTCCACTTT. Amino acids: CASSVTGLGRNSPLHF.

This chain links TRBV4-1 with TRBJ2-1; TRBD2 is a possible D gene (6 bases). Trimming cost V 1 base and J 0 bases, with 10 bases left between them. CDR3 length: 16 amino acids. Germline CDR1 reads MGHRA; CDR2 reads YSYEKL. The CDR3 is CASSQGRGSSYNEQFF. The CDR3, as DNA: TGCGCCAGCAGCCAAGGCCGGGGGAGCTCCTACAATGAGCAGTTCTTC.

This chain links TRBV4-1 with TRBJ2-4; no definite D call. Germline lookup yields CDR1 MGHRA and CDR2 YSYEKL. Trimming removed 0 bases from V and 5 bases from J, with 14 bases in between. The CDR3 sequence is 16 residues long. CDR3 DNA sequence: TGCGCCAGCAGCCAAGATGCCCTTGGCTGGGAAAACATTCAGTACTTC. Amino acids: CASSQDALGWENIQYF.